The 22 T cell receptor beta chains listed next were all sequenced from one sample in a study of blood T cell repertoires in COVID-19. Assay: immunoSEQ multiplex PCR; the TCRdb copy retains only in-frame clones and omits some. The data hold 150,000 to 200,000 clones, with over 80% observed a single time. Source material: peripheral blood. The receptors originated from a woman aged 45-59 years with acute or convalescent COVID-19.

The chain couples TRBV6-4 to TRBJ1-2; 11 bases match TRBD1. The CDR3 totals 14 residues. Trimming cost V 2 bases and J 7 bases; bases outside gene matches: 3. Germline V lookup: CDR1 MRHNA, CDR2 SNTAGT. DNA of the CDR3: TGTGCCAGCAGTGACGGACAGGGGGCAAGTGGCTACACCTTC. Translated: CASSDGQGASGYTF.

This chain uses TRBV7-8 with TRBJ1-1; tentatively, D is TRBD1 (5 bases). Trimming shortened V by 5 bases and J by 7 bases, and 14 bases separated the two germline ends. CDR1 and CDR2 (germline): SGHVS, FQNEAQ. CDR3 size: 13 residues. The CDR3 coding sequence is TGTGCCAGCAGCCTGACAGTTTTCCTTGAAGCTTTCTTT. It yields the protein CASSLTVFLEAFF.

This chain connects TRBV6-6 to TRBJ2-1; 9 bases line up with TRBD2. Trimming at V came to 0 bases and at J to 0 bases, leaving 0 bases not matched to a gene. Germline V gene sequence: CDR1 MNHNY, CDR2 SVGAGI (reference sequence). This CDR3 has 16 residues. CDR3 amino acids: CASSYSSGSSYNEQFF. Here the CDR3 DNA reads TGTGCCAGCAGTTACTCTAGCGGGAGCTCCTACAATGAGCAGTTCTTC.

This chain links TRBV6-5 with TRBJ2-1; 12 positions match TRBD2. Trimming cost V 6 bases and J 3 bases; bases outside gene matches: 3. The germline V gene has CDR1 MNHEY and CDR2 SVGAGI. The CDR3 contains 15 residues. This CDR3 reads CASRLAGGLYNEQFF. The CDR3 DNA sequence: TGTGCCAGCAGACTAGCGGGAGGCCTCTACAATGAGCAGTTCTTC.

In nucleotides, the CDR3 is TGCGCCAGCAGCCCCGGACAGGGACGGGACACCGGGGAGCTGTTTTTT. Its translation is CASSPGQGRDTGELFF. The chain has TRBV10-2 and TRBJ2-2; TRBD1 matches at 8 bases. The CDR3 consists of 16 residues. V was pared by 6 bases and J by 3 bases, with 9 bases of the junction left unmatched. CDR1 is WSHSY, CDR2 SAAADI, per germline.

This clone appeared once. The V and J genes are TRBV6-2 or TRBV6-3 and TRBJ2-2, with 14 nucleotides matching TRBD2. The CDR3 has 16 residues. Looked up from germline, CDR1 is MNHEY and CDR2 is SVGEGT. J lost 6 bases, V lost 4 bases, and 4 bases had no gene match. The CDR3 region is CASSWTSGRFAGELFF. The DNA for the CDR3 is TGTGCCAGCAGTTGGACTAGCGGGAGGTTCGCCGGGGAGCTGTTTTTT.

The chain combines TRBV11-3 with TRBJ2-5, with a possible D match to TRBD1 (5 bases). This CDR3 contains 15 residues. Trimming took 5 bases from V and 5 from J, leaving 18 bases between them. Per the germline V gene, CDR1 is SGHNT and CDR2 is YENEEA. The CDR3 region has the DNA TGTGCCAGCAGCCTTAGAGGACAAGGGTTGGAGACCCAGTACTTC. It codes for CASSLRGQGLETQYF.

This chain links TRBV6-5 with TRBJ1-1; TRBD1 matches at 7 bases. Per germline, CDR1 MNHEY and CDR2 SVGAGI. Trimming at V came to 6 bases and at J to 4 bases, leaving 8 bases not matched to a gene. The CDR3 contains 14 residues. CDR3 coding DNA: TGTGCCAGCAGCTCCCTCCAGGGGGGCACTGAAGCTTTCTTT. It translates to CASSSLQGGTEAFF.

This chain joins TRBV28 and TRBJ1-2; TRBD1 matches 7 bases. There are 15 residues in the CDR3. Germline V gives CDR1 MDHEN, CDR2 SYDVKM. The ends lost 4 bases at V and 7 bases at J; junction bases unmatched: 12. The DNA for the CDR3 is TGTGCCAGCAGTTCTTCTATTACAGGGGCAAGTGGCTACACCTTC. Its protein product is CASSSSITGASGYTF.

The chain combines TRBV3-1 (or the pseudogene TRBV3-2) with TRBJ1-6; D not certain. The CDR3 runs 15 residues. Deletions cut 5 bases from V and 9 bases from J, with 17 bases between. Germline assignment: CDR1 LGHDT and CDR2 YNNKEL (reference sequence). This CDR3 reads CASSFSRLGGSPLHF. The CDR3 nucleotides are TGTGCCAGCAGCTTCAGTAGGCTCGGCGGTTCACCCCTCCACTTT.

This chain uses TRBV5-4 with TRBJ1-5; weak D call: TRBD1 (6 bases). Germline CDR1 SGHNT, CDR2 YYREEE (reference sequence). CDR3 length equals 14 residues. Trimming took 0 bases from V and 2 from J, leaving 6 bases between them. The CDR3 spells CASSLAGGNQPQHF. The CDR3 DNA is TGTGCCAGCAGCTTGGCAGGGGGCAATCAGCCCCAGCATTTT.

V and J are TRBV18 and TRBJ1-3; D unresolved. This CDR3 has 15 residues. The germline V and J ends were trimmed by 0 bases and 8 bases, with 14 bases remaining between them. Germline V gene data show CDR1 as KGHSH and CDR2 as LQKENI. The CDR3 DNA reads as TGTGCCAGCTCACCACCCTCCAGGCCGGTGGACACCATATATTTT. Translation gives CASSPPSRPVDTIYF.

The rearrangement uses TRBV29-1 and TRBJ1-2; 8 nucleotides align to TRBD1. From germline, CDR1 is SQVTM and CDR2 ANQGSEA. J gave up 6 bases and V 3 bases, and 3 bases lay outside the gene matches. CDR3 length: 12 residues. CDR3 nucleotide sequence: TGCAGCGTTGATCCAGGGGGCCATGGCTACACCTTC. It specifies CSVDPGGHGYTF.

The chain combines TRBV6-2 or TRBV6-3 with TRBJ1-2; 8 bases fit TRBD1. Germline CDR1 MNHEY, CDR2 SVGEGT. This CDR3 has 17 amino acids. After removal of 5 bases from V and 1 base from J, the junction contained 12 bases not matched to a gene. The CDR3 is CASSTRLPTGVNYGYTF. The CDR3 DNA reads as TGTGCCAGCAGTACGCGACTCCCGACAGGGGTTAACTATGGCTACACCTTC.

V gene TRBV7-2 combines with J gene TRBJ2-4, with 7 bases that match TRBD1. V was clipped by 5 bases and J by 4 bases; unmatched bases: 5. Germline lookup yields CDR1 SGHTA and CDR2 FQGNSA. The CDR3 has 14 amino acids. The chain's CDR3 is CASSPTGFKNIQYF. As DNA, the CDR3 is TGTGCCAGCAGCCCGACAGGGTTTAAAAACATTCAGTACTTC.

In the case of this clone: Within the sample, other DNA sequences also encode this same CDR3. The V call is TRBV5-1, the J call TRBJ1-1; D is possibly TRBD1 (6 bases). From germline, CDR1 is SGHRS and CDR2 YFSETQ. Trimming removed 3 bases at V and 0 bases at J, with 9 bases between. The CDR3 length is 14 residues. This CDR3 reads CASSSQGMNTEAFF. CDR3 in DNA: TGCGCCAGCAGCTCACAGGGCATGAACACTGAAGCTTTCTTT.

This clone showed up just a few times. J is TRBJ1-1 and V is TRBV7-2; D not resolved. V gave up 4 bases and J gave up 4 bases, with 13 bases separating them. The CDR3 loop spans 14 amino acids. Germline V CDR1 and CDR2: SGHTA, FQGNSA. This CDR3 is CASSSGSSGTEAFF. The DNA of the CDR3 is TGTGCCAGCAGCTCCGGGTCCTCGGGCACTGAAGCTTTCTTT.

The V call is TRBV6-5, the J call TRBJ2-7; TRBD1 matches 7 bases. Germline lookup yields CDR1 MNHEY and CDR2 SVGAGI. The CDR3 runs to 14 residues. J lost 0 bases, V lost 4 bases, and 3 bases had no gene match. For the CDR3, the DNA is TGTGCCAGCAGTTTAACAGGGGCCTCCTACGAGCAGTACTTC. This sequence encodes CASSLTGASYEQYF.

The rearrangement links TRBV19 to TRBJ1-6, with 9 positions matching TRBD1. The trim removed 5 bases at V and 8 bases at J, leaving 4 bases unmatched. This CDR3 contains 14 residues. Germline CDR1 is LNHDA and CDR2 is SQIVND (reference sequence). The CDR3 nucleotides are TGTGCCAGTAGTCCCCGGGACAGGGATTCACCCCTCCACTTT. Protein sequence: CASSPRDRDSPLHF.

The V and J genes are TRBV11-3 and TRBJ2-5; D gene ambiguous. Germline V lookup: CDR1 SGHNT, CDR2 YENEEA. The CDR3 spans 14 residues. V was cut by 5 bases and J by 3 bases, with 13 bases left in between. This CDR3 reads CASSRGSVKETQYF. The CDR3 bases are TGTGCCAGCAGCCGTGGTAGTGTAAAAGAGACCCAGTACTTC.

The V gene is TRBV6-5, the J gene TRBJ2-7; 8 nucleotides agree with TRBD2. CDR3 length: 15 residues. J was trimmed by 1 base and V by 7 bases; bases with no gene match: 9. The germline gives CDR1 MNHEY, CDR2 SVGAGI. The CDR3 here is CASTPGVAGSYEQYF. The CDR3 nucleotides read TGTGCCAGCACCCCTGGGGTAGCGGGGTCCTACGAGCAGTACTTC.

This chain's CDR3 is CASSVAPGVEQFF. The CDR3 coding sequence is TGTGCCAGCAGCGTAGCCCCGGGGGTTGAGCAGTTCTTC. V gene TRBV9 combines with J gene TRBJ2-1; TRBD2 is a possible D gene (6 bases). CDR3 length equals 13 residues. V was cut by 0 bases and J by 9 bases, with 10 bases left in between. Germline V lookup: CDR1 SGDLS, CDR2 YYNGEE.